This T cell receptor (beta chain) is drawn from a study of shared clonotypes between healthy human individuals. The CDR3 totals 14 residues. The germline V gene has CDR1 SEHNR and CDR2 FQNEAQ (reference sequence). V trimming: 6 bases; J trimming: 2 bases; junction bases outside the gene matches: 7. In this sample, this clone turned up once. Only in-frame clones appear in the TCRdb table, and some are missing; sequencing was by immunoSEQ multiplex PCR. The sample lists fewer than 650,000 clones, over 65% occurring once. The receptor was derived from a woman aged 35 to 49 in good health. Some clones in this sample may be carry-over from other donors' samples. V is TRBV7-9 and J is TRBJ2-7, with 7 bases identical to TRBD1. The sequenced sample consisted of PBMCs. The CDR3 region has the DNA TGTGCCAGCAGACCAAGGGACAGAGCCTACGAGCAGTACTTC. It translates to CASRPRDRAYEQYF.